This TCR beta chain was recorded in a study of blood T cell repertoires in COVID-19. Study in general: Italy, Spain and the United States were the sources of the convalescent and acute COVID-19 samples. Sample material is recorded as cDNA or gDNA derived from T cells, B-cell-depleted T cells, or PBMCs.

The CDR3 spans 15 residues. Losses at the gene ends were 6 bases for V and 1 base for J; bases not matched to a gene: 6. Germline lookup yields CDR1 KGHSH and CDR2 LQKENI. Authors' analysis steps: Amplification of reference gene primers provided the estimated nucleated cell counts. TCRdb's table, derived via immunoSEQ multiplex PCR, lists solely in-frame clones and lacks some. That table supplies the V and J calls and clone size; D and trimming were determined from the DNA. Here the sample spans under 110,000 clones, 75% to 90% being singletons. The source of this sequence is a woman between 65 and 79 years old with active or convalescent COVID-19. The gene calls are TRBV18 and TRBJ2-3; 8 nucleotides line up with TRBD2. What was sequenced was peripheral blood. The CDR3 nucleotides are TGTGCCAGCTCCGCTAGCGGGCAACGCACAGATACGCAGTATTTT. The encoded protein is CASSASGQRTDTQYF.